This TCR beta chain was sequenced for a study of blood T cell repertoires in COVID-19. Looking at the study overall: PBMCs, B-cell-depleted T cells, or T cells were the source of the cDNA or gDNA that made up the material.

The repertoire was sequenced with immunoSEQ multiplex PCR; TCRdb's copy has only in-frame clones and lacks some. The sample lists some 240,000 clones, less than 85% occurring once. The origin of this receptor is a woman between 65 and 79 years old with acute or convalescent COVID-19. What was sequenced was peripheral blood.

The CDR3 loop is CASSASGTVRNTDTQYF. CDR3 nucleotide sequence: TGTGCCAGCAGCGCTTCCGGGACAGTTAGGAACACAGATACGCAGTATTTT. The chain combines TRBV9 with TRBJ2-3; 7 bases fit TRBD1. The trim removed 3 bases at V and 2 bases at J, leaving 12 bases unmatched. Germline values: CDR1 SGDLS, CDR2 YYNGEE. The CDR3 has 17 amino acids.